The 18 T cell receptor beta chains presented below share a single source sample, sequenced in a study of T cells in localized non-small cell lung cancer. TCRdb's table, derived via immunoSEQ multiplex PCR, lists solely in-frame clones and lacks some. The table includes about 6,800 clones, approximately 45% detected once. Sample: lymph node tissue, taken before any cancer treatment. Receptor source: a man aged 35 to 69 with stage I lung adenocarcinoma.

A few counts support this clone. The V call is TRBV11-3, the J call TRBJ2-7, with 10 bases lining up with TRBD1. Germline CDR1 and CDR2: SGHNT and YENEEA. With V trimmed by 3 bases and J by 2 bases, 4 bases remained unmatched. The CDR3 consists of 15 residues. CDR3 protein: CASSFRGQGAYEQYF. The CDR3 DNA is TGTGCCAGCAGCTTCCGTGGACAGGGGGCCTACGAGCAGTACTTC. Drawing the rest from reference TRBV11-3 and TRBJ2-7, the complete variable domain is EAGVVQSPRYKIIEKKQPVAFWCNPISGHNTLYWYLQNLGQGPELLIRYENEEAVDDSQLPKDRFSAERLKGVDSTLKIQPAELGDSAVYLCASSFRGQGAYEQYFGPGTRLTVT.

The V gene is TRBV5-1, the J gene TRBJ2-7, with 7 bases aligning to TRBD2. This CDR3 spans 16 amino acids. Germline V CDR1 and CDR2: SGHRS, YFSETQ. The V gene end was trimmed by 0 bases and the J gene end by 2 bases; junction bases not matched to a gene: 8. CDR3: CASSLARGTTTYEQYF. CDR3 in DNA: TGCGCCAGCAGCTTGGCCCGCGGGACTACTACCTACGAGCAGTACTTC.

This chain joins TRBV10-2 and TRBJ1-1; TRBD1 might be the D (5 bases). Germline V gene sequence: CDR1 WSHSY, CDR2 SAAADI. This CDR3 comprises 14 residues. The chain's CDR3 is CASDLGVKNTEAFF. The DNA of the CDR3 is TGCGCTTCGGATCTGGGGGTGAAGAACACTGAAGCTTTCTTT.

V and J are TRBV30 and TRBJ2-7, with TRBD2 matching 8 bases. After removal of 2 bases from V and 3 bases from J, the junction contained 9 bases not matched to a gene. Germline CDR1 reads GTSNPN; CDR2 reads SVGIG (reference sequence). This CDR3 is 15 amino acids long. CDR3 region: CAWSSKAGGHYEQYF. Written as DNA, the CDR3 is TGTGCCTGGAGTTCAAAGGCGGGAGGCCACTACGAGCAGTACTTC.

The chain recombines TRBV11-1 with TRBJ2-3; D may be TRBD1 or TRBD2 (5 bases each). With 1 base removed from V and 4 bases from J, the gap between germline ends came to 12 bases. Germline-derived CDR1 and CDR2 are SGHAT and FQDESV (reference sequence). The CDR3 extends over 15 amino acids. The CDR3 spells CASSLGDGAADTQYF. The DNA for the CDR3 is TGTGCCAGCAGCTTAGGGGACGGAGCAGCAGATACGCAGTATTTT.

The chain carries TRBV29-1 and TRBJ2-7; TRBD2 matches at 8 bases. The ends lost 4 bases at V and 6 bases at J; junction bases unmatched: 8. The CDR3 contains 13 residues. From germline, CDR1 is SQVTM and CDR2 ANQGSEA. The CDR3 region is CSVATSGFGEQYF. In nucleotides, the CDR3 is TGCAGCGTTGCTACTAGCGGCTTTGGCGAGCAGTACTTC.

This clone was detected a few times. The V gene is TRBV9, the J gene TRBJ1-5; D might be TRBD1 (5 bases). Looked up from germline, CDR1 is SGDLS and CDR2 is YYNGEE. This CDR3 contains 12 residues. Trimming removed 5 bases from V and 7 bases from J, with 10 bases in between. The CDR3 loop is CASSEAGQPQHF. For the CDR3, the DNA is TGTGCCAGCAGTGAAGCAGGGCAGCCCCAGCATTTT.

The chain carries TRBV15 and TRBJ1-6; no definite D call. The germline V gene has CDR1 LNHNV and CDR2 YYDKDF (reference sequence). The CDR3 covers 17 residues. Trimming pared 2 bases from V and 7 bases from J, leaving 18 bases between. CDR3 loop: CATSRPPLGWANSPLHF. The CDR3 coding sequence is TGTGCCACCAGCAGACCCCCTCTCGGGTGGGCCAATTCACCCCTCCACTTT.

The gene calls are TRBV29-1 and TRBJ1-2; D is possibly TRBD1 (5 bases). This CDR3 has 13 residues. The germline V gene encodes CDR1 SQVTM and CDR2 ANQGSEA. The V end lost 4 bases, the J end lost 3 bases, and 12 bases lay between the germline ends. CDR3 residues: CSVGDWQDYGYTF. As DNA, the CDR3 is TGCAGCGTTGGGGACTGGCAGGACTATGGCTACACCTTC.

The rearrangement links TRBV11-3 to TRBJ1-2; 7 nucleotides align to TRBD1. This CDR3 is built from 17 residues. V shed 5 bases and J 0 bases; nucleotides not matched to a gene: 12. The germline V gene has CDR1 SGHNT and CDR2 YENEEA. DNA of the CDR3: TGTGCCAGCAGCCACCGACAGGGCACCTTAGCTAACTATGGCTACACCTTC. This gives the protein CASSHRQGTLANYGYTF.

The CDR3 loop reads CAGSGGDQPQHF. The CDR3 bases are TGTGCGGGCTCGGGGGGGGATCAGCCCCAGCATTTT. This sequence joins TRBV6-7 and TRBJ1-5, with D perhaps TRBD1 (5 bases). TRBV6-7 carries the ORF label, with uncertain function. The CDR3 consists of 12 residues.

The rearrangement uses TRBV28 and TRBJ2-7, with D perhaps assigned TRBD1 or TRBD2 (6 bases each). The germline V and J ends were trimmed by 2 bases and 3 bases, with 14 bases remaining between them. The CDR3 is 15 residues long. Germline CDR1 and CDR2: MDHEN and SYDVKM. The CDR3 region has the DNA TGTGCCAGCAGTTTAGTGAGGGGGGCTATCTACGAGCAGTACTTC. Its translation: CASSLVRGAIYEQYF.

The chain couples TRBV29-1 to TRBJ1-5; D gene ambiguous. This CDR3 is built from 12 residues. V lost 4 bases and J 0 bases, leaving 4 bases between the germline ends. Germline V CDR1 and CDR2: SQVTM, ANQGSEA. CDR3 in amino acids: CSVADSNQPQHF. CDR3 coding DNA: TGCAGCGTTGCGGATAGCAATCAGCCCCAGCATTTT.

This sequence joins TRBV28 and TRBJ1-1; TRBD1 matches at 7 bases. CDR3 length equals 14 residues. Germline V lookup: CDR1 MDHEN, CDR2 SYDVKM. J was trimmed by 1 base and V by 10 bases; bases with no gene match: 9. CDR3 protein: CATFRGLGNTEAFF. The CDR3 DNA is TGTGCCACCTTCAGGGGGTTGGGGAACACTGAAGCTTTCTTT.

The CDR3 region is CASSQDSSPNEQFF. CDR3 nucleotides: TGCGCCAGCAGCCAAGATTCTAGCCCCAATGAGCAGTTCTTC. The chain combines TRBV1 with TRBJ2-1; the tabulated D call, TRBD2, remains unverified against the DNA. TRBV1 is given as a pseudogene. There are 14 residues in the CDR3.

The chain's CDR3 is CASSQVFGGDTEAFF. The CDR3 nucleotides are TGTGCCAGCAGCCAAGTTTTCGGGGGCGACACTGAAGCTTTCTTT. The chain joins TRBV14 to TRBJ1-1, with D maybe TRBD1 (6 bases). CDR1 is SGHDN, CDR2 FVKESK, per germline. Trimming removed 1 base from V and 3 bases from J, with 12 bases in between. This CDR3 is built from 15 residues.

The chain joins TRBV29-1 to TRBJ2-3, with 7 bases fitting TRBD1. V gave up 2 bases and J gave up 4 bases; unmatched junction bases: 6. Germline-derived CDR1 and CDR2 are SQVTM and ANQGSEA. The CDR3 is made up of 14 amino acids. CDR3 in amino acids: CSVEKGASADTQYF. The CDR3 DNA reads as TGCAGCGTTGAAAAGGGGGCAAGCGCAGATACGCAGTATTTT.

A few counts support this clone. This CDR3 reads CASSFWLGITRFSYGYTF. The CDR3, as DNA: TGTGCCAGCAGTTTCTGGCTTGGAATAACCCGCTTCTCCTATGGCTACACCTTC. This chain joins TRBV9 and TRBJ1-2; no firm D call. V dropped 5 bases and J dropped 4 bases, with 27 bases sitting between them. The germline gives CDR1 SGDLS, CDR2 YYNGEE. The CDR3 is made up of 18 amino acids.